The subject of this entry is one TCR beta chain. Its antigen is undetermined. The data originate from a study of T-cell reconstitution after alpha-beta-depleted transplantation in children. The library targeted TCRbeta and was prepared with unique molecular identifiers. TCRdb passed the PCR reads through MiXCR, listing each CDR3 protein once. The sample yields over 450,000 distinct CDR3 sequences, over 9.5% seen once. Regarding the study as a whole: Newly produced T cells mostly provided counts and TCRbeta diversity after one year, as hyperexpanded clones declined.

V was cut by 5 bases and J by 6 bases, with 23 bases left in between. Looked up from germline, CDR1 is MNHEY and CDR2 is SMNVEV (reference sequence). The CDR3 is made up of 16 amino acids. The rearrangement links TRBV27 to TRBJ2-7; perhaps TRBD2 as D (6 bases). The clonotype comes from a child aged 2-15 years with inherited bone marrow failure, due to receive a stem cell transplant. Sequencing used PBMCs, obtained before TCRalphabeta/CD19-depleted stem cell transplant. CDR3: CASSPLFSSAISEQYF. The CDR3, as DNA: TGTGCCAGCAGTCCCCTTTTTTCTAGCGCGATAAGCGAGCAGTACTTC.